These 28 T cell receptor beta chains originate from one sample sequenced in a study of cytomegalovirus exposure and HLA in healthy donors. The PCR contained 60 Vbeta and 13 Jbeta primers. Method: immunoSEQ multiplex PCR; TCRdb's copy keeps in-frame clones and lacks some. The specimen's table records tens of thousands of clones. Sequencing was carried out using PBMCs. The receptors come from a man aged 35-49 years in good health and CMV-seronegative.

The chain has TRBV11-2 and TRBJ1-2, with D perhaps matching TRBD1 (6 bases). V was cut by 0 bases and J by 0 bases, with 11 bases left in between. The CDR3 contains 16 residues. Per germline, CDR1 SGHAT and CDR2 FQNNGV. The CDR3 loop is CASSLDGPGANYGYTF. CDR3 DNA: TGTGCCAGCAGCTTAGATGGTCCAGGGGCTAACTATGGCTACACCTTC.

This chain connects TRBV30 to TRBJ2-3, with 11 bases fitting TRBD2. The CDR3 sequence is 18 residues long. V shed 7 bases, J shed 5 bases, and the junction held 20 bases outside the gene matches. Germline CDR1 is GTSNPN and CDR2 is SVGIG (reference sequence). For the CDR3, the DNA is TGTGCCTTCAGCGAACCTCAGCGGGCTAGCGGGGGGTTAGATACGCAGTATTTT. Translation gives CAFSEPQRASGGLDTQYF.

This chain connects TRBV19 to TRBJ1-2, with TRBD1 identical over 11 bases. In germline, CDR1 is LNHDA, CDR2 SQIVND (reference sequence). The CDR3 covers 14 residues. Trimming cost V 9 bases and J 7 bases; bases outside gene matches: 10. Here the CDR3 DNA reads TGTGCCAGCCGGGACAGGGGGGTCGCGGGTGGCTACACCTTC. Amino acids: CASRDRGVAGGYTF.

V is TRBV7-9 and J is TRBJ2-7; 7 bases are a match to TRBD1. The germline gives CDR1 SEHNR, CDR2 FQNEAQ (reference sequence). J gave up 3 bases and V 5 bases, and 1 base lay outside the gene matches. This CDR3 is built from 12 residues. In DNA, the CDR3 is TGTGCCAGCAGCGGGACAGACTACGAGCAGTACTTC. Translating it yields CASSGTDYEQYF.

The gene calls are TRBV19 and TRBJ1-5; D is possibly TRBD1 (6 bases). There are 16 residues in the CDR3. Germline lookup yields CDR1 LNHDA and CDR2 SQIVND (reference sequence). V lost 11 bases, J lost 3 bases, and 23 bases lay in between. CDR3 nucleotides: TGTGCCGGCGGGAGGGGCAGGGACATCGACAATCAGCCCCAGCATTTT. The encoded protein is CAGGRGRDIDNQPQHF.

This sequence joins TRBV6-6 and TRBJ1-5, with TRBD1 matching over 8 bases. V gave up 5 bases and J gave up 3 bases; unmatched junction bases: 3. From germline, CDR1 is MNHNY and CDR2 SVGAGI (reference sequence). This CDR3 contains 14 residues. The CDR3 DNA is TGTGCCAGCAGTCTGGACAGGGACAATCAGCCCCAGCATTTT. Its translation is CASSLDRDNQPQHF.

V and J are TRBV4-1 and TRBJ2-7; D is possibly TRBD1 (6 bases). This CDR3 is 14 amino acids long. Germline CDR1 is MGHRA and CDR2 is YSYEKL. Trimming shortened V by 0 bases and J by 2 bases, and 8 bases separated the two germline ends. The CDR3, as DNA: TGCGCCAGCAGCCAAGATCACAGGGCCTACGAGCAGTACTTC. Protein sequence: CASSQDHRAYEQYF.

This chain uses TRBV12-5 with TRBJ1-1; no clear D gene. Germline V gives CDR1 LGHNT, CDR2 FRNRAP. CDR3 size: 11 residues. V gave up 6 bases and J gave up 7 bases, with 9 bases separating them. CDR3 nucleotide sequence: TGTGCTAGTGGATACGGGGATGAAGCTTTCTTT. This codes for CASGYGDEAFF.

The rearrangement joins TRBV14 to TRBJ2-7; 11 positions match TRBD1. J was trimmed by 6 bases and V by 9 bases; bases with no gene match: 7. Germline-derived CDR1 and CDR2 are SGHDN and FVKESK. This CDR3 has 13 residues. The CDR3 loop is CARGGQGVSEQYF. As DNA, the CDR3 is TGTGCCAGGGGGGGACAGGGGGTGTCCGAGCAGTACTTC.

The rearrangement uses TRBV5-8 and TRBJ2-2, with 8 bases that match TRBD1. After removal of 2 bases from V and 4 bases from J, the junction contained 1 base not matched to a gene. The CDR3 totals 14 residues. Germline lookup yields CDR1 SGHTS and CDR2 YDEGEE. CDR3 DNA sequence: TGTGCCAGCAGCTTAGACAGGGGCACCGGGGAGCTGTTTTTT. It encodes CASSLDRGTGELFF.

The chain couples TRBV9 to TRBJ2-3; possible D gene TRBD2, 5 bases. Between the trimmed V and J ends, which lost 0 bases and 3 bases, there was a span of 11 bases. CDR1 and CDR2 (germline): SGDLS, YYNGEE. CDR3 length: 15 amino acids. The DNA for the CDR3 is TGTGCCAGCAGCGTAGGGGCCCGCGGGACAGATACGCAGTATTTT. Translating gives CASSVGARGTDTQYF.

The chain has TRBV6-5 and TRBJ1-2; 7 bases fit TRBD1. This CDR3 region has 13 residues. Germline-derived CDR1 and CDR2 are MNHEY and SVGAGI. The J segment lost 7 bases and the V segment lost 5 bases, leaving 7 bases of the junction unmatched. DNA for the CDR3: TGTGCCAGCAGTCGACAGGGTATTCTTGGCTACACCTTC. As protein: CASSRQGILGYTF.

This chain joins TRBV6-5 and TRBJ2-7; TRBD2 aligns across 7 bases. CDR3 length: 14 residues. The V gene end was trimmed by 7 bases and the J gene end by 2 bases; junction bases not matched to a gene: 8. The germline V gene has CDR1 MNHEY and CDR2 SVGAGI. CDR3 sequence: CASIPGGGTYEQYF. The CDR3 DNA reads as TGTGCCAGCATCCCCGGGGGAGGGACCTACGAGCAGTACTTC.

V gene TRBV19 combines with J gene TRBJ2-3; 8 bases map to TRBD2. The CDR3 consists of 17 residues. With V trimmed by 3 bases and J by 4 bases, 12 bases remained unmatched. CDR1 is LNHDA and CDR2 is SQIVND in the germline V gene (reference sequence). The CDR3 DNA reads as TGTGCCAGTAGTATTACAAGCGGGGGCCCCTTGCCAGATACGCAGTATTTT. It codes for CASSITSGGPLPDTQYF. The whole variable domain, remainder taken from reference TRBV19 and TRBJ2-3, is DGGITQSPKYLFRKEGQNVTLSCEQNLNHDAMYWYRQDPGQGLRLIYYSQIVNDFQKGDIAEGYSVSREKKESFPLTVTSAQKNPTAFYLCASSITSGGPLPDTQYFGPGTRLTVL.

This chain connects TRBV29-1 to TRBJ2-1, with a weak D call TRBD2 (7 bases). This CDR3 spans 14 amino acids. In germline, CDR1 is SQVTM, CDR2 ANQGSEA. V shed 8 bases and J shed 5 bases, with 19 bases lying between them. The CDR3 sequence is CSFVGGATHNEQFF. The CDR3 DNA reads as TGCAGCTTTGTGGGGGGGGCCACCCACAATGAGCAGTTCTTC.

In DNA form, the CDR3 reads TGTGCCAGCACCTCAAACGGGGGAGCCCAAGAGACCCAGTACTTC. This gives the protein CASTSNGGAQETQYF. The chain recombines TRBV9 with TRBJ2-5, with D perhaps TRBD2 (6 bases). CDR1 and CDR2 from the germline V gene are SGDLS and YYNGEE. Trimming shortened V by 6 bases and J by 1 base, and 16 bases separated the two germline ends. The CDR3 length is 15 residues.

V and J are TRBV7-6 and TRBJ2-7; D not resolved. Germline CDR1 and CDR2: SGHVS and FNYEAQ. The CDR3 covers 12 residues. V dropped 3 bases and J dropped 5 bases, with 8 bases sitting between them. The CDR3: CASSLSLDEQYF. CDR3 DNA: TGTGCCAGCAGCTTGTCTTTAGACGAGCAGTACTTC.

This rearrangement joins TRBV27 to TRBJ2-2; no reliable D call. Trimming pared 1 base from V and 2 bases from J, leaving 14 bases between. Per germline, CDR1 MNHEY and CDR2 SMNVEV (reference sequence). This CDR3 region has 17 residues. The CDR3 nucleotides are TGTGCCAGCAGTTTATGGGCAGGCTTCACTAACACCGGGGAGCTGTTTTTT. Amino acid sequence: CASSLWAGFTNTGELFF.

V is TRBV29-1 and J is TRBJ1-2; a weak D match, TRBD1 (5 bases). CDR3 length: 14 residues. V lost 7 bases and J 6 bases, leaving 21 bases between the germline ends. The germline V gene encodes CDR1 SQVTM and CDR2 ANQGSEA. This chain's CDR3 is CSASLPRVLNGYTF. In DNA form, the CDR3 reads TGCAGCGCTTCTCTCCCCAGGGTCCTGAATGGCTACACCTTC. The variable domain in full, completed from reference TRBV29-1 and TRBJ1-2, reads SAVISQKPSRDICQRGTSLTIQCQVDSQVTMMFWYRQQPGQSLTLIATANQGSEATYESGFVIDKFPISRPNLTFSTLTVSNMSPEDSSIYLCSASLPRVLNGYTFGSGTRLTVV.

The genes are TRBV5-4 and TRBJ2-7; TRBD1 matches at 9 bases. The CDR3 loop spans 16 amino acids. With 4 bases clipped from V and 0 bases from J, the junction kept 8 bases outside the gene matches. CDR1 is SGHNT, CDR2 YYREEE, per germline (reference sequence). The DNA of the CDR3 is TGTGCCAGCAGCCCAACCCGGGACAGGGTCTCCTACGAGCAGTACTTC. It is translated as CASSPTRDRVSYEQYF.

The J gene is TRBJ2-5, the V gene TRBV7-2; 11 positions agree with TRBD2. Germline V CDR1 and CDR2: SGHTA, FQGNSA. The V segment lost 1 base and the J segment 4 bases; nucleotides outside the gene matches: 14. This CDR3 has 19 amino acids. The CDR3 region has the DNA TGTGCCAGCAGCTTAGTCGTCGGGTCTAGCGGGGGGAAGCGAGAGACCCAGTACTTC. It specifies CASSLVVGSSGGKRETQYF.

The chain uses TRBV7-9 and TRBJ1-1, with a weak D call TRBD1 (5 bases). Germline V gene data show CDR1 as SEHNR and CDR2 as FQNEAQ (reference sequence). Trimming stripped 5 bases from V and 1 base from J, with 11 bases between. The CDR3 sequence is 14 residues long. The CDR3 coding sequence is TGTGCCAGCAGCGCGGACATGGGGAACACTGAAGCTTTCTTT. Protein sequence: CASSADMGNTEAFF. Variable domain in full (rest from reference TRBV7-9 and TRBJ1-1): DTGVSQNPRHKITKRGQNVTFRCDPISEHNRLYWYRQTLGQGPEFLTYFQNEAQLEKSRLLSDRFSAERPKGSFSTLEIQRTEQGDSAMYLCASSADMGNTEAFFGQGTRLTVV.

J is TRBJ2-3 and V is TRBV10-3; the D gene is possibly TRBD2 (5 bases). Between the trimmed V and J ends, which lost 0 bases and 9 bases, there was a span of 10 bases. Germline CDR1 and CDR2: ENHRY and SYGVKD. The CDR3 length is 13 residues. CDR3 coding DNA: TGTGCCATCAGTGAGTCAAACGGGGAAACGCAGTATTTT. Translation gives CAISESNGETQYF.

The rearrangement joins TRBV5-1 to TRBJ1-1; no reliable D call. Germline CDR1 SGHRS, CDR2 YFSETQ. The CDR3 has 13 residues. V was clipped by 4 bases and J by 10 bases, with 17 bases between them. CDR3 DNA sequence: TGCGCCAGCAGCATAGACTTAGGTTTGGTAGCTTTCTTT. Translation gives CASSIDLGLVAFF. The entire variable domain, with the rest obtained from reference TRBV5-1 and TRBJ1-1, is as follows: KAGVTQTPRYLIKTRGQQVTLSCSPISGHRSVSWYQQTPGQGLQFLFEYFSETQRNKGNFPGRFSGRQFSNSRSEMNVSTLELGDSALYLCASSIDLGLVAFFGQGTRLTVV.

The V call is TRBV2, the J call TRBJ1-2; perhaps TRBD1 as D (6 bases). The CDR3 spans 12 residues. V lost 6 bases and J lost 3, with 8 bases in between. Germline V gives CDR1 SNHLY, CDR2 FYNNEI. CDR3 DNA sequence: TGTGCCAGCAGACAGGGTGACTATGGCTACACCTTC. Translation: CASRQGDYGYTF.

The chain links TRBV30 to TRBJ1-1; D is unclear. The CDR3 loop spans 18 amino acids. V lost 7 bases and J 6 bases, leaving 33 bases between the germline ends. Germline lookup yields CDR1 GTSNPN and CDR2 SVGIG (reference sequence). The CDR3 nucleotides read TGTGCCTTCCAAAGAGAGTGGAGGTTGGGATCGGGCGGAGCTGAAGCTTTCTTT. Translation: CAFQREWRLGSGGAEAFF.

The chain has TRBV11-2 and TRBJ2-2; D uncertain. Per the germline V gene, CDR1 is SGHAT and CDR2 is FQNNGV. Trimming removed 3 bases at V and 2 bases at J, with 10 bases between. The CDR3 length is 15 residues. The chain's CDR3 is CASSFSGLNTGELFF. The CDR3 bases are TGTGCCAGCAGCTTTTCAGGATTAAACACCGGGGAGCTGTTTTTT.

The gene calls are TRBV2 and TRBJ2-2; the D gene is possibly TRBD2 (5 bases). The CDR3 totals 16 residues. V was shortened by 2 bases and J by 6 bases, with 16 bases between the two germline ends. Germline CDR1 reads SNHLY; CDR2 reads FYNNEI. DNA for the CDR3: TGTGCCAGCAGTGAAAACCGGGTCGGGATTTCCGGGGAGCTGTTTTTT. This sequence encodes CASSENRVGISGELFF.